The entry below describes one T cell receptor (beta chain). What it recognizes is unknown. The entry originates in a study of cytotoxic CD8 clonotypes in ibrutinib-treated CLL. At the level of the study: Within the patient group, roughly 12 were relapsed/refractory and 15 treatment-naive, and around 17 were IGHV unmutated.

Study-wide results and limits: Clonality increased at ibrutinib response, then returned toward baseline at progression. Lymph node repertoires were not studied, and sampling times were unmatched.

A 1 in 200,000 to 1 in 1 million T cell depth was the sequencing target. Profiling relied on immunoSEQ multiplex PCR, and the TCRdb table lists in-frame clones only, not all of them. This table has around 250,000 clones, 60% to 75% appearing once. V lost 7 bases to trimming and J lost 7 bases, with 16 bases between them. CDR3 length equals 13 residues. Sample: PBMCs, taken after 24 months of ibrutinib treatment. The receptor was derived from a human donor with chronic lymphocytic leukemia. The genes are TRBV6-7 and TRBJ2-5; D gene uncertain. TRBV6-7 is recorded as an ORF, its role being uncertain. CDR3: CASTKVIQRTQYF. The DNA for the CDR3 is TGTGCCAGCACGAAGGTCATTCAAAGGACCCAGTACTTC.